The clone carrying this T cell receptor beta chain was found a few times. The data are from a study of blood T cells in healthy people across ages. The wider study: Per every two T cells, about one barcoded beta molecule was captured by template switching.

Then a second PCR, running roughly 7 to 11 cycles, was carried out with a sample-barcoded 5' primer and a J-beta primer mix. MiXCR was run by TCRdb on the 5' RACE reads, yielding one entry per CDR3 protein. The sample lists 1.8 million or so distinct CDR3 sequences; approximately 39% were seen once. Peripheral blood samples of 7.5 to 10 milliliters were drawn from each donor. This CDR3 contains 13 residues. Trimming removed 3 bases from V and 0 bases from J, with 9 bases in between. The germline CDR1 and CDR2 sequences are SQVTM and ANQGSEA. The sample comprised blood. The chain links TRBV29-1 to TRBJ2-7; D possibly matches TRBD1 or TRBD2 (5 bases each). The source is a human donor in good health. DNA for the CDR3: TGCAGCGTTGAGAAGGGGAGCTCCTACGAGCAGTACTTC. This gives the protein CSVEKGSSYEQYF.